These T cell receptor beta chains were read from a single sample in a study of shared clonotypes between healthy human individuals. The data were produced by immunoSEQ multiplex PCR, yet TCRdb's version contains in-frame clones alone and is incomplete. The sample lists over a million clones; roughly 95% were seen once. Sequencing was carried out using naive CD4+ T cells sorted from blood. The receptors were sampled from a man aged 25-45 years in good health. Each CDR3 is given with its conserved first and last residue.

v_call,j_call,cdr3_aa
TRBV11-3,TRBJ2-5,CASSSSGRRETQYF
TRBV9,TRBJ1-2,CASSVGKDRSGYTF
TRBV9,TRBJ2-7,CASSVGTVGDEQYF
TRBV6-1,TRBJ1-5,CASSFREGNQPQHF
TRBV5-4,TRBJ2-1,CASSLVVIAGGTGNEQFF
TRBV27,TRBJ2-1,CASYGTSGNNEQFF
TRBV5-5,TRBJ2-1,CASSPGLVYNEQFF
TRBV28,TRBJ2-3,CATSGSWFPDTQYF
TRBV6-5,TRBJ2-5,CATSDRFGETQYF
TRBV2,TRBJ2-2,CASGGRRAVGELFF
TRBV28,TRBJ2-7,CASSLGPPYEQYF
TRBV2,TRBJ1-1,CASSQGSDTEAFF
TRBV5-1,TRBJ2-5,CASSLAAAGGAQYF
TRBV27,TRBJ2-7,CASSLLGTYEQYF
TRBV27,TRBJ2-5,CASSRTSGRAGGFSQYF
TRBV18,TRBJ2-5,CASSQSLVQETQYF
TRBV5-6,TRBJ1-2,CASRLGRAGSGYTF
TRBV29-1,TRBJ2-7,CSVSTGTGGYEQYF
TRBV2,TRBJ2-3,CASSLLNTDTQYF
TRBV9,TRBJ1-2,CASSVEWAGGRYGYTF
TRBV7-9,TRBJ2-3,CASSLAESTDTQYF
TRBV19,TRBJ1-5,CASSILTSNQPQHF
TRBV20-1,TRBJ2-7,CSGEVRREQYF
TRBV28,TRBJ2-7,CASKPGAGPYYEQYF
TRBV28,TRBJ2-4,CASSLSGSQNIQYF
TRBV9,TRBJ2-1,CASSPRDGTSGSGYLNEQFF
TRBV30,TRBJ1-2,CAWSVWATQGYGYTF
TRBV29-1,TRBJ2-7,CSVGLAGVYPYEQYF
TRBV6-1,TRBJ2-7,CASSRDRGGDEQYF
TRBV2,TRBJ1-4,CASRLDNEKLFF
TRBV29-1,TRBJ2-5,CSVEDLAESQETQYF
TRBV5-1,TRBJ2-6,CASSFQQGGRISGANVLTF
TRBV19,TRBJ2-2,CASSRDRPNTGELFF
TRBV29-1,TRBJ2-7,CSVAAGGYEQYF
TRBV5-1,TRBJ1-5,CASRETVGPQPQHF
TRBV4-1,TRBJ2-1,CASSQDRIPSGLYNEQFF
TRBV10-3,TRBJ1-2,CAMTTGETYGYTF
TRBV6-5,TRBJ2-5,CASSYSRIAETQYF
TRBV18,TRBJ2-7,CASSPRNSYEQYF
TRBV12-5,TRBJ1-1,CASGRGRMNTEAFF
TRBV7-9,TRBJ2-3,CASSLAGTTDTQYF
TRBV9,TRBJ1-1,CASSPPGWNTEAFF
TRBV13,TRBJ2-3,CASRLAPRLAGKAGDTQYF
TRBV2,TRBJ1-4,CATRAGTNEKLFF
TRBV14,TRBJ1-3,CASSSKPGNTIYF
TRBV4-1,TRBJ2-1,CASSQSSGRARYNEQFF
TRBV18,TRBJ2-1,CASSPLMTSGRAMNEQFF
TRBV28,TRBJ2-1,CASSFGPEQFF
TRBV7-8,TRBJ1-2,CASSLGTGRVNYGYTF
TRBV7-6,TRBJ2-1,CASSTHPRGRYYNEQFF
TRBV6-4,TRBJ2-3,CASSEFGRTTDTQYF
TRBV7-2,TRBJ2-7,CASSVSGSSYEQYF
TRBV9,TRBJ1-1,CASSVGVVSEAFF
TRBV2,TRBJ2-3,CASSATGITDTQYF
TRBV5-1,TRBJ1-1,CASSSFENTEAFF
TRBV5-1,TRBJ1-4,CASSEGGSRGNEKLFF
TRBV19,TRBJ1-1,CASSIGVNTEAFF